The rows below give T cell receptor beta chains drawn from one sample of a study of T cells in Graves' hyperthyroidism and ophthalmopathy. One entry per CDR3 protein, called by TCRdb with MiXCR from the multiplex PCR reads. The data contain under 350,000 distinct CDR3 sequences, about 20% of them singletons. The sequencing input was blood. The source is a woman aged 45-59 years with Graves' hyperthyroidism. CDR3s include the opening cysteine and the closing phenylalanine or tryptophan. D genes are given only for firm matches. The size field is filled for only some rows; it gives once, few, many or a size class.

D	V	size	J	DNA	CDR3
TRBD1	TRBV5-6	.	TRBJ2-1	TGTGCCAGCAGCTACCGACAGGGGTCAAATGAGCAGTTCTTC	CASSYRQGSNEQFF
TRBD2	TRBV10-3	.	TRBJ2-3	TGTGCCATCAGTGAGAGGCTAGCGGAAAGCACAGATACGCAGTATTTT	CAISERLAESTDTQYF
TRBD1	TRBV5-6	many	TRBJ2-3	TGTGCCAGCAGCTGGACAGGAGATACGCAGTATTTT	CASSWTGDTQYF
.	TRBV12-3/TRBV12-4	few	TRBJ2-5	TGTGCCAGCAGTTTAAGGGACCCCAGCGGCGAGACCCAGTACTTC	CASSLRDPSGETQYF
TRBD1	TRBV6-1	many	TRBJ2-2	TGTGCCAGCACCCAAGTAAAGGGACAGTACACCGGGGAGCTGTTTTTT	CASTQVKGQYTGELFF
.	TRBV19	.	TRBJ2-7	TGTGCCAGTAGTATTTCTAGCAGCTACGAGCAGTACTTC	CASSISSSYEQYF
.	TRBV12-3/TRBV12-4	many	TRBJ1-3	TGTGCCAGCAGTTTAGCGGGCAGTGCCTCTGGAAACACCATATATTTT	CASSLAGSASGNTIYF
.	TRBV5-1	few	TRBJ2-2	TGCGCCAGCACCACGGACTACGACCCAAGCGGGGAGCTGTTTTTT	CASTTDYDPSGELFF
.	TRBV3-1	many	TRBJ1-1	TGTGCCAGCAGTCATTCGGCCCAGGGAGAAGCTTTCTTT	CASSHSAQGEAFF
.	TRBV5-6	few	TRBJ1-5	TGTGCCAGCAGCTCCCTAAGGGGGGCGTACAATAGCAATCAGCCCCAGCATTTT	CASSSLRGAYNSNQPQHF
.	TRBV7-9	.	TRBJ1-2	TGTGCCAGCAGCTTCAAGGGAAGGGGTTGGGACTATGGCTACACCTTC	CASSFKGRGWDYGYTF
TRBD2	TRBV4-1	.	TRBJ2-1	TGCGCCAGCAGCCAAGAACCCGGGACTAGCGGGAATTATGAGCAGTTCTTC	CASSQEPGTSGNYEQFF
.	TRBV7-9	few	TRBJ1-2	TGTGCCAGCAGCTTAGGTTCCGTTGACTATGGCTACACCTTC	CASSLGSVDYGYTF
.	TRBV20-1	few	TRBJ1-2	TGCAGTGGCCCGACCGAGGAGATCTATGGCTACACCTTC	CSGPTEEIYGYTF
TRBD2	TRBV30	.	TRBJ2-1	TGTGCCTGGACCCCGGCGGGACTAGCGGGAGACCTCAGATGGTTCTTC	CAWTPAGLAGDLRWFF
.	TRBV3-1	many	TRBJ1-4	TGTGCCAGCAGCCCAGGGCTAACTAATGAAAAACTGTTTTTT	CASSPGLTNEKLFF
.	TRBV2	many	TRBJ1-4	TGTGCCAGCAGATCAAAAACTGGGCAAAAACTGTTTTTT	CASRSKTGQKLFF